The 23 T cell receptor beta chains below all came from one sample that was sequenced in a study of T cells in Graves' hyperthyroidism and ophthalmopathy. The TCR beta CDR3 regions underwent amplification using RNA transcripts as the source. A set of HTBI primers served as the primers for a first-round RT-PCR of the TCR CDR3. TCRdb re-called the multiplex PCR reads with MiXCR, one entry per CDR3 protein. The table includes about 540,000 distinct CDR3 sequences, roughly 46% detected once. The specimen was peripheral blood or thyroid tissue (not recorded which). The source is a young woman with Graves' hyperthyroidism.

This clonotype was seen a few times. The rearrangement links TRBV12-3 or TRBV12-4 to TRBJ1-4; the D is unclear. Deletions cut 5 bases from V and 8 bases from J, with 15 bases between. The CDR3 runs to 14 residues. CDR3 DNA sequence: TGTGCCAGCAGTCATTCCGGGTTTGAGGAAAAACTGTTTTTT. This sequence encodes CASSHSGFEEKLFF.

Ten or more counts support this clonotype. The CDR3 DNA is TGTGCCACCGAAGGACAGGGGGGATTTAGTTCACCCCTCCACTTT. It is translated as CATEGQGGFSSPLHF. V usage is TRBV2 and J usage is TRBJ1-6; 10 bases are a match to TRBD1. Germline V gene data show CDR1 as SNHLY and CDR2 as FYNNEI. With V trimmed by 10 bases and J by 9 bases, 12 bases remained unmatched. The CDR3 consists of 15 residues.

This clonotype appeared a few times. V and J are TRBV6-6 and TRBJ1-5; tentative D call: TRBD1 (5 bases). Germline loops: CDR1 MNHNY, CDR2 SVGAGI (reference sequence). CDR3 size: 14 residues. Trimming stripped 5 bases from V and 3 bases from J, with 11 bases between. CDR3 nucleotides: TGTGCCAGCAGTGAGGGCAGGGTCAATCAGCCCCAGCATTTT. Amino acid sequence: CASSEGRVNQPQHF.

This clonotype showed up many times. This CDR3 is CANQVALSSYEQYF. Here the CDR3 DNA reads TGTGCCAACCAGGTCGCCCTGAGCTCCTACGAGCAGTACTTC. V and J are TRBV10-3 and TRBJ2-7; D is unresolved. CDR3 length equals 14 residues. Between the trimmed V and J ends, which lost 10 bases and 0 bases, there was a span of 16 bases. The germline gives CDR1 ENHRY, CDR2 SYGVKD.

This clonotype was counted once. This could be a read error, since a much larger clone is one nucleotide away. The genes are TRBV19 and TRBJ1-2; D is uncertain. The CDR3 is made up of 11 amino acids. Germline CDR1 reads LNHDA; CDR2 reads SQIVND (reference sequence). The DNA of the CDR3 is TGTGCCAGTAGTTGGCAGGCTGGCCACACCTTC. Its protein product is CASSWQAGHTF.

The chain joins TRBV19 to TRBJ1-5; the D is unclear. This CDR3 spans 14 amino acids. Germline lookup yields CDR1 LNHDA and CDR2 SQIVND (reference sequence). Deletions cut 4 bases from V and 5 bases from J, with 12 bases between. CDR3 DNA: TGTGCCAGTAGTAGTCGGGGTGTCGATCAGCCCCAGCATTTT. As protein: CASSSRGVDQPQHF. Full variable domain (missing parts from reference TRBV19 and TRBJ1-5): DGGITQSPKYLFRKEGQNVTLSCEQNLNHDAMYWYRQDPGQGLRLIYYSQIVNDFQKGDIAEGYSVSREKKESFPLTVTSAQKNPTAFYLCASSSRGVDQPQHFGDGTRLSIL.

A note on this clonotype: A clone one base away is much larger, so this may be a read error. The V and J genes are TRBV10-3 and TRBJ2-7; TRBD2 aligns across 8 bases. Looked up from germline, CDR1 is ENHRY and CDR2 is SYGVKD. V trimming: 3 bases; J trimming: 5 bases; junction bases outside the gene matches: 3. CDR3 size: 13 residues. Here the CDR3 reads CAISDGLADEQYF. DNA for the CDR3: TGTGCCATCAGTGACGGACTAGCCGACGAGCAGTACTTC.

This clonotype was seen a few times. This chain uses TRBV14 with TRBJ1-1; D not certain. Germline V gives CDR1 SGHDN, CDR2 FVKESK. The CDR3 has 15 amino acids. V was cut by 6 bases and J by 3 bases, with 17 bases left in between. The CDR3 DNA is TGTGCCAGCAGTCCAGCGGGTATCCGGGACACTGAAGCTTTCTTT. Its protein is CASSPAGIRDTEAFF.

This chain joins TRBV7-6 and TRBJ2-5; 12 nucleotides line up with TRBD2. The CDR3 consists of 15 residues. The V and J ends lost 5 bases and 1 base, in that order; junction bases with no gene match: 2. Germline-derived CDR1 and CDR2 are SGHVS and FNYEAQ. CDR3 sequence reads: CASSMTSGSQETQYF. The CDR3 coding sequence is TGTGCCAGCAGCATGACTAGCGGGAGCCAAGAGACCCAGTACTTC. Variable domain in full (rest from reference TRBV7-6 and TRBJ2-5): GAGVSQSPRYKVTKRGQDVALRCDPISGHVSLYWYRQALGQGPEFLTYFNYEAQQDKSGLPNDRFSAERPEGSISTLTIQRTEQRDSAMYRCASSMTSGSQETQYFGPGTRLLVL.

At least ten counts were recorded for this clonotype. This chain links TRBV13 with TRBJ1-3; 8 nucleotides align to TRBD1. With V trimmed by 5 bases and J by 3 bases, 3 bases remained unmatched. Looked up from germline, CDR1 is PRHDT and CDR2 is FYEKMQ (reference sequence). The CDR3 loop spans 14 amino acids. CDR3: CASSRGQGGNTIYF. The CDR3, as DNA: TGTGCCAGCAGCCGAGGACAGGGTGGAAACACCATATATTTT. The full variable domain, with the rest looked up from reference TRBV13 and TRBJ1-3, is AAGVIQSPRHLIKEKRETATLKCYPIPRHDTVYWYQQGPGQDPQFLISFYEKMQSDKGSIPDRFSAQQFSDYHSELNMSSLELGDSALYFCASSRGQGGNTIYFGEGSWLTVV.

The chain links TRBV7-6 to TRBJ2-7; 9 nucleotides agree with TRBD2. The J call may be incorrect, as the DNA end agrees better with TRBJ2-5. Germline V gene data show CDR1 as SGHVS and CDR2 as FNYEAQ. The CDR3 loop spans 16 amino acids. The CDR3 protein is CASSPNSGLAEETQYF. In nucleotides, the CDR3 is TGTGCCAGCAGCCCCAACTCGGGACTAGCTGAAGAGACCCAGTACTTC.

Ten or more counts support this clonotype. The chain employs TRBV20-1 and TRBJ1-2; 7 bases line up with TRBD1. This CDR3 is 13 amino acids long. Trimming at V came to 6 bases and at J to 3 bases, leaving 7 bases not matched to a gene. Germline lookup yields CDR1 DFQATT and CDR2 SNEGSKA (reference sequence). CDR3 amino acids: CSASDRVDYGYTF. CDR3 nucleotide sequence: TGCAGTGCCAGTGACAGGGTGGACTATGGCTACACCTTC.

The V gene is TRBV2, the J gene TRBJ2-5, with D tentatively TRBD1 or TRBD2 (5 bases each). The CDR3 length is 16 residues. Per germline, CDR1 SNHLY and CDR2 FYNNEI. The V and J ends lost 5 bases and 5 bases respectively, with 21 bases between them. The CDR3 DNA reads TGTGCCAGCAGTTACTCCTCACAGCGTGGGGACGAGACCCAGTACTTC. Amino acid sequence: CASSYSSQRGDETQYF.

The chain uses TRBV29-1 and TRBJ1-1; D gene ambiguous. Germline V gene lookup returns CDR1 SQVTM and CDR2 ANQGSEA. Trimming stripped 8 bases from V and 1 base from J, with 8 bases between. The CDR3 is 11 residues long. CDR3 amino acids: CSLRENTEAFF. CDR3 nucleotide sequence: TGCAGCTTACGGGAGAACACTGAAGCTTTCTTT.

This clonotype was recorded a few times. This chain joins TRBV25-1 and TRBJ1-2; 9 bases match TRBD1. Germline lookup yields CDR1 MGHDK and CDR2 SYGVNS. V lost 5 bases to trimming and J lost 1 base; unmatched junction nucleotides: 8. The CDR3 length is 16 residues. CDR3 in amino acids: CASSLAGTGINYGYTF. CDR3 bases: TGTGCCAGCAGTCTAGCCGGGACAGGGATTAACTATGGCTACACCTTC.

This clonotype was seen more than once but under ten times. The chain is built from TRBV6-4 and TRBJ1-2; TRBD1 aligns across 8 bases. Unmatched junction bases numbered 7, after V lost 4 bases and J lost 6 bases. This CDR3 is 14 amino acids long. Per the germline V gene, CDR1 is MRHNA and CDR2 is SNTAGT. The CDR3 is CASSGMTGDDGYTF. The CDR3 coding sequence is TGTGCCAGCAGTGGCATGACAGGGGACGATGGCTACACCTTC.

This clonotype was detected many times. The chain is built from TRBV29-1 and TRBJ1-2; 7 nucleotides align to TRBD1. With V trimmed by 6 bases and J by 8 bases, 12 bases remained unmatched. CDR3 length: 13 residues. Germline V gene lookup returns CDR1 SQVTM and CDR2 ANQGSEA. CDR3 loop: CSVEYAGGKGYTF. DNA for the CDR3: TGCAGCGTCGAATACGCAGGGGGGAAAGGCTACACCTTC.

About this clonotype itself: A clone one base away is much larger, so this may be a read error. V is TRBV19 and J is TRBJ1-2, with D hard to call. Germline CDR1 LNHDA, CDR2 SQIVND (reference sequence). The CDR3 is 14 residues long. The V and J ends lost 1 base and 0 bases respectively, with 6 bases between them. This CDR3 is CASSIGRPNYGYTF. The CDR3 DNA reads as TGTGCCAGTAGTATAGGCAGACCTAACTATGGCTACACCTTC.

This clonotype was seen a single time. This chain joins TRBV4-3 and TRBJ1-2; 12 bases map to TRBD1. Germline CDR1 LGHNA, CDR2 YSLEER. Losses at the gene ends were 4 bases for V and 8 bases for J; bases not matched to a gene: 8. This CDR3 contains 15 residues. CDR3 residues: CASSLRGQGAEGYTF. The CDR3 nucleotides are TGCGCCAGCAGCCTCCGGGGACAGGGGGCGGAAGGCTACACCTTC.

A note on this clonotype: One base away lies a much larger clone, so this may be a sequencing read error. V and J are TRBV29-1 and TRBJ1-2; D perhaps matches TRBD1 (5 bases). Germline lookup yields CDR1 SQVTM and CDR2 ANQGSEA. The CDR3 loop spans 12 amino acids. Here the CDR3 DNA reads TGCAGCGTTGATCGGGGCCACTATGACTACACCTTC. Encoded protein: CSVDRGHYDYTF.

This clonotype was detected only once. Given a much more abundant clone one base away, this may be a read error. The genes are TRBV29-1 and TRBJ2-7; 7 bases are a match to TRBD2. Germline loops: CDR1 SQVTM, CDR2 ANQGSEA. Trimming took 3 bases from V and 0 from J; bases not matched to a gene: 5. This CDR3 contains 14 residues. The CDR3 reads CSVEGSSGSYEQYF. The CDR3, as DNA: TGCAGCGTTGAGGGGTCTAGCGGCTCCTACGAGCAGTACTTC.

This clonotype was counted only a few times. The rearrangement joins TRBV7-2 to TRBJ1-5; no definite D call. The CDR3 spans 16 residues. CDR1 and CDR2 from the germline V gene are SGHTA and FQGNSA. The V end lost 5 bases, the J end lost 0 bases, and 14 bases lay between the germline ends. CDR3 residues: CASSRWGGNSNQPQHF. DNA of the CDR3: TGTGCCAGCAGCCGGTGGGGAGGCAATAGCAATCAGCCCCAGCATTTT.

This clonotype was counted a few times. The chain couples TRBV11-3 to TRBJ1-1; D call uncertain. V lost 4 bases and J lost 7, with 10 bases in between. The germline V gene encodes CDR1 SGHNT and CDR2 YENEEA. The CDR3 length is 12 residues. The CDR3 nucleotides read TGTGCCAGCAGCTCCATGGACTTTGAAGCTTTCTTT. This gives the protein CASSSMDFEAFF. Variable domain in full (rest from reference TRBV11-3 and TRBJ1-1): EAGVVQSPRYKIIEKKQPVAFWCNPISGHNTLYWYLQNLGQGPELLIRYENEEAVDDSQLPKDRFSAERLKGVDSTLKIQPAELGDSAVYLCASSSMDFEAFFGQGTRLTVV.